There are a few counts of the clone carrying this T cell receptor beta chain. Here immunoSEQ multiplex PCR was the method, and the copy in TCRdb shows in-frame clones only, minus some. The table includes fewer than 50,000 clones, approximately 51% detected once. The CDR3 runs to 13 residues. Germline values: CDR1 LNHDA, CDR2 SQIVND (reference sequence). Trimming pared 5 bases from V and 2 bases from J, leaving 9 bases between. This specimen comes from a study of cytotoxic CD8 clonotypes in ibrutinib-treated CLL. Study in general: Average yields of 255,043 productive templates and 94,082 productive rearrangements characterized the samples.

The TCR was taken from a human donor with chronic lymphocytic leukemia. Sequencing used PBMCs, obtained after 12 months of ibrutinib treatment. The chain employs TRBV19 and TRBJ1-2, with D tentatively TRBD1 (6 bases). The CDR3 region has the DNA TGTGCCAGTAGTCAACAGGGAAACTATGGCTACACCTTC. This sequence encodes CASSQQGNYGYTF.